This T cell receptor (beta chain) comes out of a study of cytomegalovirus exposure and HLA in healthy donors. Trimming removed 0 bases at V and 1 base at J, with 11 bases between. CDR3 length: 15 residues. In germline, CDR1 is SGHRS, CDR2 YFSETQ. Both 60 Vbeta primers and 13 Jbeta primers went into the PCR. Only in-frame clones appear in the TCRdb table, and some are missing; sequencing was by immunoSEQ multiplex PCR. Among roughly 120,000 clones listed, approximately 80% were seen once. The V call is TRBV5-1, the J call TRBJ2-7; D might be TRBD1 (6 bases). The sequencing input was PBMCs. The origin of this receptor is a human donor in good health. CDR3 loop: CASSLALQGSYEQYF. As DNA, the CDR3 is TGCGCCAGCAGCTTGGCGCTACAGGGTTCCTACGAGCAGTACTTC.